The entry below gives a single TCR beta chain sequence along with its context. Trimming stripped 9 bases from V and 4 bases from J, with 12 bases between. CDR3 length: 12 residues. The sample comes from a study of cytomegalovirus exposure and HLA in healthy donors. Use of 60 Vbeta and 13 Jbeta primers characterized the PCR. Repertoires were generated with immunoSEQ multiplex PCR, while TCRdb's copy carries only in-frame clones and drops some. The sample includes approximately 110,000 clones, roughly 63% of them seen just once. The TCR originated in a woman in her sixties or seventies in good health and CMV-seropositive. Source material: PBMCs. This chain links TRBV23-1 with TRBJ1-2; D is uncertain. TRBV23-1 is classed as an ORF, of uncertain function. The CDR3 DNA follows: TGCGCCAGAGCCACTGATAGCTATGGCTACACCTTC. It codes for CARATDSYGYTF.